These 28 T cell receptor beta chains originate from one sample sequenced in a study of spatial heterogeneity in lung cancer. MiXCR, run by TCRdb on the 5' RACE reads, gives a single entry per CDR3 protein. The sample includes about 38,000 distinct CDR3 sequences, 7.5% seen only once; the top ten take under 30%. The time point: sample taken at primary tumor resection. The sample consisted of PBMCs, taken at surgery. The receptors come from a male donor with early-stage non-small cell lung cancer.

Only a few counts were recorded for this clonotype. The rearrangement joins TRBV18 to TRBJ2-3; D is undetermined. The CDR3 has 14 amino acids. Germline lookup yields CDR1 KGHSH and CDR2 LQKENI. Trimming shortened V by 2 bases and J by 6 bases, and 12 bases separated the two germline ends. The CDR3 sequence is CASSPVVNGDTQYF. The CDR3 DNA reads as TGTGCCAGCTCACCAGTAGTTAATGGGGATACGCAGTATTTT.

The sample holds a few counts of this clonotype. V gene TRBV6-1 combines with J gene TRBJ1-5; D is uncertain. From germline, CDR1 is MNHNS and CDR2 SASEGT. The CDR3 totals 14 residues. The germline V and J ends were trimmed by 7 bases and 3 bases, with 13 bases remaining between them. The CDR3 coding sequence is TGTGCCAGCACTCCCCGGTGGACCAATCAGCCCCAGCATTTT. The encoded protein is CASTPRWTNQPQHF.

This clonotype was seen a handful of times. This chain uses TRBV19 with TRBJ2-3, with 13 bases lining up with TRBD2. Germline V gives CDR1 LNHDA, CDR2 SQIVND (reference sequence). This CDR3 has 18 residues. The ends lost 4 bases at V and 1 base at J; junction bases unmatched: 8. The CDR3 reads CASSRWTSGRRGTDTQYF. The CDR3 DNA reads as TGTGCCAGTAGTAGATGGACTAGCGGGAGAAGGGGCACAGATACGCAGTATTTT.

In regard to this clonotype: This may stem from a read error, because a much larger clone lies one nucleotide away. V and J are TRBV3-1 and TRBJ2-3, with D unclear. The CDR3 is 11 residues long. CDR1 is LGHDT, CDR2 YNNKEL, per germline (reference sequence). V was pared by 2 bases and J by 3 bases, with 0 bases between. The CDR3 nucleotides read TGTGCCAGCAGCCAAACAGATACGCAGTATTTT. The encoded protein is CASSQTDTQYF.

The gene calls are TRBV11-2 and TRBJ2-3; no reliable D call. Germline loops: CDR1 SGHAT, CDR2 FQNNGV. Trimming left V 4 bases short and J 8 bases short, with 16 bases between. The CDR3 covers 14 residues. This CDR3 is CASSSLRPVGTQYF. DNA of the CDR3: TGTGCCAGCAGCTCACTCCGCCCGGTCGGTACGCAGTATTTT.

In its sample, this clonotype was seen many times. V gene TRBV7-3 combines with J gene TRBJ2-5; D might be TRBD2 (7 bases). CDR1 and CDR2 from the germline V gene are SGHTA and FQGTGA. Trimming removed 0 bases from V and 0 bases from J, with 8 bases in between. The CDR3 totals 15 residues. The CDR3 spells CASSLTGGHQETQYF. The DNA for the CDR3 is TGTGCCAGCAGCTTAACGGGGGGGCACCAAGAGACCCAGTACTTC.

There are many counts of this clonotype. J is TRBJ2-7 and V is TRBV6-6, with TRBD1 identical over 8 bases. V shed 4 bases and J 3 bases; nucleotides not matched to a gene: 8. The CDR3 totals 15 residues. Germline lookup yields CDR1 MNHNY and CDR2 SVGAGI (reference sequence). The chain's CDR3 is CASSFTGGKNYEQYF. The CDR3 DNA reads as TGTGCCAGCAGTTTCACAGGGGGGAAAAACTACGAGCAGTACTTC.

This clonotype was detected many times. The CDR3 bases are TGTGCCAGCAGCCCGGGACAGGGGGCTAATGGCTACACCTTC. This translates into CASSPGQGANGYTF. The V and J genes are TRBV6-2 or TRBV6-3 and TRBJ1-2; 12 positions agree with TRBD1. The germline CDR1 and CDR2 sequences are MNHEY and SVGEGT. This CDR3 region has 14 residues. V trimming: 6 bases; J trimming: 6 bases; junction bases outside the gene matches: 5.

V is TRBV9 and J is TRBJ1-6, with 8 bases identical to TRBD1. Germline V CDR1 and CDR2: SGDLS, YYNGEE. With V trimmed by 3 bases and J by 10 bases, 6 bases remained unmatched. The CDR3 spans 14 residues. The CDR3 here is CASSDRQGLSPLHF. The CDR3 DNA reads TGTGCCAGCAGCGACCGACAGGGGTTGTCACCCCTCCACTTT.

This clonotype has ten or more counts. The J gene is TRBJ2-6, the V gene TRBV6-5; D remains ambiguous. The CDR3 has 18 residues. Trimming removed 0 bases at V and 2 bases at J, with 14 bases between. The V gene's germline CDR1 is MNHEY and CDR2 SVGAGI. CDR3 protein: CASSYSSLWTPGANVLTF. The CDR3 nucleotides are TGTGCCAGCAGTTACTCGAGCTTGTGGACCCCTGGGGCCAACGTCCTGACTTTC.

There are many counts of this clonotype. V gene TRBV6-6 combines with J gene TRBJ1-3, with 8 bases matching TRBD1. CDR3 size: 17 residues. Germline assignment: CDR1 MNHNY and CDR2 SVGAGI (reference sequence). J gave up 3 bases and V 7 bases, and 14 bases lay outside the gene matches. The CDR3 sequence is CASTAIRTGSFGNTIYF. The CDR3 DNA is TGTGCCAGCACCGCGATAAGGACAGGGAGTTTTGGAAACACCATATATTTT.

Points on this clonotype: This may be a read error, as it is one base from a much larger clone. The V call is TRBV6-2 or TRBV6-3, the J call TRBJ1-2, with 7 bases lining up with TRBD1. J gave up 4 bases and V 6 bases, and 8 bases lay outside the gene matches. The CDR3 loop spans 14 amino acids. Per germline, CDR1 MNHEY and CDR2 SVGEGT. The chain's CDR3 is CASRETGSTYGYTF. The CDR3 DNA follows: TGTGCCAGCAGAGAGACAGGGAGTACCTATGGCTACACCTTC.

Here the CDR3 reads CASSQMGLAGATEQFF. CDR3 nucleotides: TGCGCCAGCAGCCAAATGGGACTAGCGGGAGCCACGGAGCAGTTCTTC. The V and J genes are TRBV4-3 and TRBJ2-1; 14 bases fit TRBD2. The ends lost 2 bases at V and 10 bases at J; junction bases unmatched: 7. Per germline, CDR1 LGHNA and CDR2 YSLEER. The CDR3 covers 16 residues.

At least ten counts were recorded for this clonotype. The rearrangement links TRBV11-2 to TRBJ2-3; the match to TRBD2 covers 9 bases. With V trimmed by 0 bases and J by 5 bases, 12 bases remained unmatched. The CDR3 consists of 18 residues. Germline-derived CDR1 and CDR2 are SGHAT and FQNNGV. The CDR3 protein is CASSLDAPASGVRDTQYF. The CDR3 coding sequence is TGTGCCAGCAGCTTAGATGCCCCTGCTAGCGGGGTTAGAGATACGCAGTATTTT.

Ten or more counts support this clonotype. The chain has TRBV4-3 and TRBJ2-3; 11 nucleotides match TRBD2. V shed 2 bases and J 0 bases; nucleotides not matched to a gene: 10. This CDR3 is 19 amino acids long. Germline V gene lookup returns CDR1 LGHNA and CDR2 YSLEER. The CDR3 region is CASSQNSGGARRSTDTQYF. The CDR3, as DNA: TGCGCCAGCAGCCAAAATAGCGGGGGGGCCCGGCGCAGCACAGATACGCAGTATTTT.

This clonotype was found a few times. This rearrangement joins TRBV6-5 to TRBJ2-4, with 9 nucleotides matching TRBD1. This CDR3 region has 14 residues. The ends lost 5 bases at V and 4 bases at J; junction bases unmatched: 3. CDR1 and CDR2 (germline): MNHEY, SVGAGI. The CDR3 region has the DNA TGTGCCAGCAGTAACAGGGGGCTGAAAAACATTCAGTACTTC. It encodes CASSNRGLKNIQYF.

V and J are TRBV27 and TRBJ1-2; unclear D gene. The CDR3 contains 15 residues. Germline V lookup: CDR1 MNHEY, CDR2 SMNVEV (reference sequence). V was trimmed by 2 bases and J by 5 bases, leaving 15 bases between them. This chain's CDR3 is CASSLTSAAAYGYTF. DNA of the CDR3: TGTGCCAGCAGTTTAACGTCGGCAGCTGCTTATGGCTACACCTTC.

This clonotype has only a few counts. J is TRBJ2-2 and V is TRBV11-3; maybe TRBD1 (5 bases). The CDR3 length is 15 residues. The V gene's germline CDR1 is SGHNT and CDR2 YENEEA. The germline V and J ends were trimmed by 5 bases and 6 bases, with 16 bases remaining between them. CDR3 region: CASSHNTDNPGELFF. The DNA for the CDR3 is TGTGCCAGCAGCCATAATACGGACAACCCCGGGGAGCTGTTTTTT.

In this sample, this clonotype turned up many times. The rearrangement joins TRBV6-2 or TRBV6-3 to TRBJ2-1; no definite D call. Germline V gene sequence: CDR1 MNHEY, CDR2 SVGEGT. This CDR3 is built from 12 residues. Trimming removed 5 bases at V and 4 bases at J, with 6 bases between. The CDR3 DNA sequence: TGTGCCAGCAGTCGAGAATACAATGAGCAGTTCTTC. Amino acids: CASSREYNEQFF.

This clonotype was seen many times. The chain employs TRBV12-3 or TRBV12-4 and TRBJ2-3; D tentatively reads TRBD1 or TRBD2 (6 bases each). CDR3 length: 14 residues. Trimming pared 2 bases from V and 5 bases from J, leaving 11 bases between. CDR3 nucleotides: TGTGCCAGCAGTTTAATGGGGGGCCGAGATACGCAGTATTTT. Translation gives CASSLMGGRDTQYF.

The sample holds many counts of this clonotype. The chain recombines TRBV5-1 with TRBJ2-5; tentatively, D is TRBD2 (6 bases). The V gene's germline CDR1 is SGHRS and CDR2 YFSETQ. The CDR3 has 15 amino acids. Between the trimmed V and J ends, which lost 4 bases and 4 bases, there was a span of 17 bases. The CDR3 here is CASSPFSGSPETQYF. The DNA of the CDR3 is TGCGCCAGCAGCCCCTTTAGCGGTAGTCCAGAGACCCAGTACTTC.

This clonotype was observed many times. J is TRBJ1-5 and V is TRBV7-2, with D possibly matching TRBD1 (6 bases). V lost 4 bases and J 4 bases, leaving 17 bases between the germline ends. Looked up from germline, CDR1 is SGHTA and CDR2 is FQGNSA. CDR3 length equals 16 residues. CDR3 DNA sequence: TGTGCCAGCAGCTCACCGACCGGGGGCGCAAATCAGCCCCAGCATTTT. This sequence encodes CASSSPTGGANQPQHF.

This clonotype was seen ten or more times. The CDR3 loop reads CASSTDGLDEKLFF. CDR3 nucleotide sequence: TGCGCCAGCAGCACTGACGGATTAGATGAAAAACTGTTTTTT. The J gene is TRBJ1-4, the V gene TRBV5-1; D is undetermined. CDR3 length: 14 residues. The germline V and J ends were trimmed by 4 bases and 6 bases, with 13 bases remaining between them. Germline CDR1 is SGHRS and CDR2 is YFSETQ.

Only a few counts were recorded for this clonotype. This rearrangement joins TRBV6-5 to TRBJ1-1, with unresolved D. CDR3 length: 14 residues. Germline V gives CDR1 MNHEY, CDR2 SVGAGI. V lost 5 bases, J lost 0 bases, and 10 bases lay in between. The CDR3 region has the DNA TGTGCCAGCAGTGTACTAAGGATGAACACTGAAGCTTTCTTT. As protein: CASSVLRMNTEAFF.

This clonotype came up many times. The V call is TRBV5-1, the J call TRBJ2-1; no reliable D call. The CDR3 is 14 residues long. Germline V gene lookup returns CDR1 SGHRS and CDR2 YFSETQ. V shed 0 bases and J shed 9 bases, with 13 bases lying between them. The CDR3 loop is CASSLVSETTEQFF. The CDR3 DNA follows: TGCGCCAGCAGCTTGGTTTCCGAGACGACTGAGCAGTTCTTC.

This clonotype has a count of ten or more. This sequence joins TRBV6-2 or TRBV6-3 and TRBJ2-7; 10 bases fit TRBD1. CDR3 size: 14 residues. CDR1 and CDR2 from the germline V gene are MNHEY and SVGEGT. J was trimmed by 5 bases and V by 5 bases; bases with no gene match: 6. CDR3 in DNA: TGTGCCAGCAGTCTTTGGACAGGGGGGAACGAGCAGTACTTC. This codes for CASSLWTGGNEQYF.

This clonotype was counted at least ten times. The rearrangement joins TRBV12-3 or TRBV12-4 to TRBJ2-3, with 8 bases identical to TRBD1. The CDR3 is 15 amino acids. The J segment lost 1 base and the V segment lost 5 bases, leaving 5 bases of the junction unmatched. The chain's CDR3 is CASSPGGAGTDTQYF. The CDR3 bases are TGTGCCAGCAGTCCAGGGGGCGCCGGCACAGATACGCAGTATTTT.

The sample holds a few counts of this clonotype. The chain carries TRBV2 and TRBJ2-7, with D maybe TRBD1 (6 bases). The V end lost 6 bases, the J end lost 2 bases, and 11 bases lay between the germline ends. The CDR3 is 13 residues long. Looked up from germline, CDR1 is SNHLY and CDR2 is FYNNEI. The CDR3 loop reads CASRAWGPYEQYV. In DNA, the CDR3 is TGTGCCAGCAGGGCGTGGGGGCCCTACGAGCAGTACGTC.